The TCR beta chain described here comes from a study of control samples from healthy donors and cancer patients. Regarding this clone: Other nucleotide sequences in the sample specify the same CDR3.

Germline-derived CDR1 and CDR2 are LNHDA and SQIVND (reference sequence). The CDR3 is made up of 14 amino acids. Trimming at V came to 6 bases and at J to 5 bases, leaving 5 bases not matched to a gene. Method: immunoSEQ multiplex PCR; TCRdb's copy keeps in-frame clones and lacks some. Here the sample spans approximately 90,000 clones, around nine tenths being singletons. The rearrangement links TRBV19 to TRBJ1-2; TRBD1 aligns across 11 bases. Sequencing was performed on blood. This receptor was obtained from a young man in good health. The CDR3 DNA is TGTGCCAGTAGACCGGGACAGGGGGTTTATGGCTACACCTTC. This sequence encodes CASRPGQGVYGYTF.